This is a list of T cell receptor beta chains from one sample in a study of T cells in localized non-small cell lung cancer. The table came from immunoSEQ multiplex PCR; TCRdb's copy has only in-frame clones and leaves some out. The sample records some 140,000 clones, approximately 88% being singletons. Source: peripheral blood, taken before any cancer treatment. These receptors originate from a female donor over 55 with stage I lung adenocarcinoma. Both conserved end residues are part of each CDR3. A D gene is named only where the DNA matches it firmly. The size field is filled for only some rows; it gives once, few, many or a size class.

v_call	j_call	clone_size	d_call	cdr3_nt	cdr3_aa
TRBV28	TRBJ1-5	few	NA	TGTGCCAGCAGTTCTCCCGACCGGGGGCCCCAGCATTTT	CASSSPDRGPQHF
TRBV7-3	TRBJ2-1	NA	NA	TGTGCCAGCAGCTTAGAGGCGTCGGCGTACAATGAGCAGTTCTTC	CASSLEASAYNEQFF
TRBV19	TRBJ1-2	once	NA	TGTGCCAGTAGTATTAGCCCGAGCAGGGGCCTCCAACGATATGGCTACACCTTC	CASSISPSRGLQRYGYTF
TRBV19	TRBJ1-2	NA	TRBD1	TGTGCCAGTAGTGGGATACAGGGGTCCCTGAGTGGCTACACCTTC	CASSGIQGSLSGYTF
TRBV6-4	TRBJ2-3	NA	NA	TGTGCCAGCAGTTCGGACCGTAGCACAGATACGCAGTATTTT	CASSSDRSTDTQYF
TRBV10-3	TRBJ1-2	NA	NA	TGTGCCATCAGTGAGTCAGAGGGCATCGGCTACACCTTC	CAISESEGIGYTF
TRBV9	TRBJ2-7	NA	NA	TGTGCCAGCAGCGTAGATGAAGGGGGAGACTACGAGCAGTACTTC	CASSVDEGGDYEQYF
TRBV29-1	TRBJ2-7	NA	NA	TGCAGCGTTTCGGGGGCCGAAAGCTCCTACGAGCAGTACTTC	CSVSGAESSYEQYF
TRBV7-8	TRBJ2-7	NA	TRBD2	TGTGCCAGCAGCTCTCGTGTAGCGGGAGGCTCCTACGAGCAGTACTTC	CASSSRVAGGSYEQYF
TRBV11-2	TRBJ2-2	NA	NA	TGTGCCAGCAGCGGCTCGTGGGCCGCGAACACCGGGGAGCTGTTTTTT	CASSGSWAANTGELFF
TRBV5-4	TRBJ1-4	NA	NA	TGTGCCAGCAGCTGGGAGCCTATAAATGAAAAACTGTTTTTT	CASSWEPINEKLFF
TRBV4-1	TRBJ2-5	NA	TRBD1	TGCGCCAGCAGCCAAGGCGGGACAGGACAAGAGACCCAGTACTTC	CASSQGGTGQETQYF
TRBV19	TRBJ1-5	NA	TRBD1	TGTGCCAGTAGTATAAACAGGGGTGGCCAGCCCCAGCATTTT	CASSINRGGQPQHF
TRBV7-2	TRBJ2-7	NA	TRBD2	TGTGCCAGCAGCTTCTGGGAGGGAGCGTACGAGCAGTACTTC	CASSFWEGAYEQYF
TRBV19	TRBJ2-2	NA	NA	TGTGCCAGTAGCCCAGGGGTTGGGGAGCTGTTTTTT	CASSPGVGELFF
TRBV19	TRBJ1-1	NA	NA	TGTGCCAGTAGCATCGTCTTTGGGAACACTGAAGCTTTCTTT	CASSIVFGNTEAFF
TRBV7-2	TRBJ2-2	once	NA	TGTGCCAGCAGCCCCGACACGGGGGAGCTGTTTTTT	CASSPDTGELFF
TRBV29-1	TRBJ2-5	NA	TRBD2	TGCAGCACCCGAAGGGCGGGAGGAGGGGAGACCCAGTACTTC	CSTRRAGGGETQYF
TRBV29-1	TRBJ2-7	NA	NA	TGCAGCGTTAGGGACAACCATGCTTTCGAGCAGTACTTC	CSVRDNHAFEQYF
TRBV7-6	TRBJ2-2	NA	NA	TGTGCCAGCAGCTTAGCCGGCCTAGGGCTGTTTTTT	CASSLAGLGLFF
TRBV18	TRBJ2-6	NA	TRBD1	TGTGCCAGCTCAGCACAGGGGGAATTGACTGGGGCCAACGTCCTGACTTTC	CASSAQGELTGANVLTF
TRBV11-2	TRBJ1-1	few	NA	TGTGCCAGCAGCTTAATACGGAGCAACACTGAAGCTTTCTTT	CASSLIRSNTEAFF
TRBV19	TRBJ2-1	NA	TRBD2	TGTGCCAGTAGCACTATTAGCTTAGCGGGAGGGCATGAGCAGTTCTTC	CASSTISLAGGHEQFF
TRBV5-1	TRBJ2-7	NA	NA	TGCGCCAGCAGCTTGGCGGGTCCGTCATCCTACGAGCAGTACTTC	CASSLAGPSSYEQYF
TRBV28	TRBJ1-3	NA	NA	TGTGCCAGCAGTGTAATCTCGGGCAAAAAGGGAAACACCATATATTTT	CASSVISGKKGNTIYF
TRBV7-9	TRBJ2-5	once	NA	TGTGCCAGCAGCTTAGCATTGGGCCTTAGGGTTGAAGAGACCCAGTACTTC	CASSLALGLRVEETQYF
TRBV6-1	TRBJ2-3	NA	TRBD1	TGTGCCAGCAGTGAGGACAGGAGCCCAGCGGATACGCAGTATTTT	CASSEDRSPADTQYF
TRBV6-1	TRBJ1-5	NA	NA	TGTGCCAGCAGTGAAGTTTGGGGGGATCAGCCCCAGCATTTT	CASSEVWGDQPQHF
TRBV7-9	TRBJ2-1	NA	TRBD1	TGTGCCAGCAGATATACCGGGACAGGGGTTTACAATGAGCAGTTCTTC	CASRYTGTGVYNEQFF
TRBV6-5	TRBJ2-1	NA	TRBD2	TGTGCCAGCAGTTACTCGGGCGGGAGGTTAAGGAATGAGCAGTTCTTC	CASSYSGGRLRNEQFF
TRBV11-2	TRBJ2-6	NA	NA	TGTGCCAGCAGCTTGGCGATGCAGGCTGGGGCCAACGTCCTGACTTTC	CASSLAMQAGANVLTF
TRBV7-9	TRBJ1-1	NA	TRBD1	TGTGCCAGCAGCTTAGTTTCGGGACAGTACACTGAAGCTTTCTTT	CASSLVSGQYTEAFF
TRBV9	TRBJ1-4	NA	NA	TGTGCCAGCAGCAAGGTTCCGGGGTTTAATGAAAAACTGTTTTTT	CASSKVPGFNEKLFF
TRBV18	TRBJ1-2	NA	NA	TGTGCCAGCTCACGACCAGAAGGGCAGCAAGGCTACACCTTC	CASSRPEGQQGYTF
TRBV30	TRBJ2-7	NA	NA	TGTGCCTGGAGTGTATCTGGATTGGTAACCTACGAGCAGTACTTC	CAWSVSGLVTYEQYF
TRBV6-6	TRBJ1-2	NA	NA	TGTGCCAGCAGGGTTGATGGCTACACCTTC	CASRVDGYTF
TRBV2	TRBJ2-1	NA	NA	TGTGCCAGCCACAGAACGGCTGCTAGTTCGTACAATGAGCAGTTCTTC	CASHRTAASSYNEQFF
TRBV5-1	TRBJ2-6	once	NA	TGCGCCAGCAGCTTGGAGCCTTCTGGGGCCAACGTCCTGACTTTC	CASSLEPSGANVLTF
TRBV7-9	TRBJ2-7	NA	NA	TGTGCCAGCAGCCGTACACAGTACTACGAGCAGTACTTC	CASSRTQYYEQYF
TRBV2	TRBJ2-3	once	TRBD1	TGTGCCACCGCCGACGGGGGACAGGGGAACGCAGATACGCAGTATTTT	CATADGGQGNADTQYF
TRBV10-1	TRBJ2-1	few	NA	TGCGCCAGCAGTCTATACAATGAGCAGTTCTTC	CASSLYNEQFF
TRBV9	TRBJ2-2	NA	TRBD2	TGTGCCAGCAGCCCGCGACTAGCGGGAGACACCGGGGAGCTGTTTTTT	CASSPRLAGDTGELFF
TRBV12-5	TRBJ2-7	NA	TRBD1	TGTGCTAGTGGTTTGGACAGGGGCGAGCAGTACTTC	CASGLDRGEQYF
TRBV27	TRBJ2-7	NA	TRBD1	TGTGCCAGCAGTTTCGACAGGGTTTGTTACGAGCAGTACTTC	CASSFDRVCYEQYF
TRBV20-1	TRBJ2-1	NA	NA	TGCAGTGGGCCTGGGGTAGAGCAGTTCTTC	CSGPGVEQFF
TRBV6-1	TRBJ2-7	NA	NA	TGTGCCGGAAGAGAGCCCGCAGGGTACGAGCAGTACTTC	CAGREPAGYEQYF
TRBV27	TRBJ2-7	NA	TRBD2	TGTGCCAGCTCGGGACTAGCGGGGATCTACGAGCAGTACTTC	CASSGLAGIYEQYF
TRBV14	TRBJ1-2	NA	NA	TGTGCCAGCAGCCAATCCAGGCCTGGGACTGGCTACACCTTC	CASSQSRPGTGYTF